Listed below are T cell receptor beta chains from one sample, sequenced in a study of blood T cell repertoires in COVID-19. Assay used: immunoSEQ multiplex PCR; TCRdb lists only in-frame clones, some missing. The sample has 200,000 to 300,000 clones; over 75% are singletons. Source material: peripheral blood. Receptor source: a human donor in a cohort sampled during active COVID-19. Both conserved end residues are part of each CDR3. A D gene is named only where the DNA matches it firmly. Clone size is stated in some rows and not others, as once, few, many or a class when expanded.

v_gene,d_gene,abundance,j_gene,CDR3nt,CDR3aa
TRBV6-5,NA,few,TRBJ2-7,TGTGCCAGCAGCTCGGGGGACGGGAAGCAGTACTTC,CASSSGDGKQYF
TRBV18,NA,NA,TRBJ2-5,TGTGCCAGCTCCCCTGAACATACCCAAGAGACCCAGTACTTC,CASSPEHTQETQYF
TRBV6-1,NA,NA,TRBJ1-2,TGTGCCAGCAGTGAATTCGGGGTAAACTATGGCTACACCTTC,CASSEFGVNYGYTF
TRBV5-6,TRBD1,NA,TRBJ2-7,TGTGCCAGCAGCTCGACAGGGTCTCCCTACGAGCAGTACTTC,CASSSTGSPYEQYF
TRBV9,TRBD2,NA,TRBJ2-3,TGTGCCAGCAGCGCCGCGGGGGGCGTCACAGATACGCAGTATTTT,CASSAAGGVTDTQYF
TRBV6-5,TRBD1,NA,TRBJ1-2,TGTGCCAGCAGTATGACAGGGCGGGGTAACTATGGCTACACCTTC,CASSMTGRGNYGYTF
TRBV28,TRBD1,few,TRBJ1-4,TGTGCCAGCAATACAGGGGGGATGAGGCCTAATGAAAAACTGTTTTTT,CASNTGGMRPNEKLFF
TRBV5-1,TRBD2,few,TRBJ2-1,TGCGCCAGCAGCCTGGCACTAGCGGGCCCGGGGTACAATGAGCAGTTCTTC,CASSLALAGPGYNEQFF
TRBV4-3,TRBD2,NA,TRBJ2-3,TGCGCCAGCAGCCAAGCCCTTGGACTAGCGGGGGGGCGAGGTTCAACAGATACGCAGTATTTT,CASSQALGLAGGRGSTDTQYF
TRBV27,NA,NA,TRBJ2-7,TGTGCCAGCAGCACTTTACAGGGTAACTACGAGCAGTACTTC,CASSTLQGNYEQYF
TRBV5-1,NA,NA,TRBJ1-3,TGCGCCAGCAGCTGGACCGGGATTAACTCTGGAAACACCATATATTTT,CASSWTGINSGNTIYF
TRBV6-4,NA,few,TRBJ1-2,TGTGCCGCAGCAATCCCATCCCAAACAGGGACGGGCTACACCTTC,CAAAIPSQTGTGYTF
TRBV28,NA,NA,TRBJ1-4,TGTGCCAGCAGTGGTGCACCGGCAACTAATGAAAAACTGTTTTTT,CASSGAPATNEKLFF
TRBV29-1,TRBD2,NA,TRBJ2-3,TGCAGCAGCGGGGGCCCTAGCACAGATACGCAGTATTTT,CSSGGPSTDTQYF
TRBV3-1/TRBV3-2,NA,NA,TRBJ2-7,TGTGCCAGCAGCCGAGGACAGCCTTACTCCTACGAGCAGTACTTC,CASSRGQPYSYEQYF
TRBV19,TRBD2,NA,TRBJ2-7,TGTGCCAGTAGTATCGGCGGGGGGGCCTCCTACGAGCAGTACTTC,CASSIGGGASYEQYF
TRBV5-4,NA,many,TRBJ1-2,TGTGCCAGCTCCTCCACGTTCGGAGGTGGCTACACCTTC,CASSSTFGGGYTF
TRBV27,NA,once,TRBJ2-3,TGTGCCAGCAGACGCGCCTCGCGGGGCACAGATACGCAGTATTTT,CASRRASRGTDTQYF
TRBV5-6,NA,NA,TRBJ1-2,TGTGCCAGCAGCTTGGGAGGTTCTGGCGGCTACACCTTC,CASSLGGSGGYTF
TRBV12-3/TRBV12-4,NA,NA,TRBJ1-2,TGTGCCAGCAGGGACACAGGGAGGGATGGCTACACCTTC,CASRDTGRDGYTF